Below are 6 T cell receptor beta chains sequenced from a single sample in a study of siplizumab effects on memory and regulatory T cells. Sequencing used immunoSEQ multiplex PCR; TCRdb keeps in-frame clones, though not all of them. The sample has roughly 62,000 clones, roughly 78% seen once; the top ten hold approximately 0.4%. Sequences were obtained from memory CD4+ T cells sorted from blood. The receptors shown here come from a human donor in good health.

The chain is built from TRBV18 and TRBJ1-1; a possible D gene is TRBD1 (6 bases). Trimming took 2 bases from V and 0 from J, leaving 13 bases between them. CDR3 length equals 16 residues. Germline V gives CDR1 KGHSH, CDR2 LQKENI. CDR3 residues: CASSPRQGHMNTEAFF. The CDR3 nucleotides read TGTGCCAGCTCACCAAGGCAGGGGCACATGAACACTGAAGCTTTCTTT.

CDR3 region: CASSLEGAVDGYTF. In nucleotides, the CDR3 is TGTGCCAGCAGCTTAGAGGGGGCGGTTGATGGCTACACCTTC. The chain carries TRBV7-9 and TRBJ1-2; 7 nucleotides agree with TRBD1. Germline lookup yields CDR1 SEHNR and CDR2 FQNEAQ (reference sequence). The CDR3 contains 14 residues. Trimming cost V 1 base and J 6 bases; bases outside gene matches: 5.

CDR3 in DNA: TGTGCCAGCAGATCAAGCGGGGGGGTCAGTGGGTCCTACAATGAGCAGTTCTTC. Its translation: CASRSSGGVSGSYNEQFF. V gene TRBV14 combines with J gene TRBJ2-1; 10 bases fit TRBD2. The CDR3 is 18 amino acids. Trimming cost V 6 bases and J 1 base; bases outside gene matches: 12. Germline CDR1 SGHDN, CDR2 FVKESK.

This clone was detected only once. This chain links TRBV4-2 with TRBJ1-2, with D hard to call. The CDR3 consists of 14 residues. Germline CDR1 reads LGHNA; CDR2 reads YNFKEQ. Trimming took 0 bases from V and 10 from J, leaving 15 bases between them. CDR3 bases: TGTGCCAGCAGCCAAGAGCCCACTAACGCGGACTACACCTTC. Its translation is CASSQEPTNADYTF.

The chain employs TRBV6-6 and TRBJ1-4; D call uncertain. CDR3 length: 12 amino acids. The germline V and J ends were trimmed by 2 bases and 14 bases, with 12 bases remaining between them. Germline loops: CDR1 MNHNY, CDR2 SVGAGI (reference sequence). CDR3 nucleotides: TGTGCCAGCAGTTACGGAAGCAGGAGCCTGTTTTTT. Its translation is CASSYGSRSLFF.

V usage is TRBV11-1 and J usage is TRBJ2-2; unclear D gene. Trimming took off 5 bases at V and 10 bases at J, with 14 bases between the two ends. CDR3 length: 13 amino acids. CDR1 SGHAT and CDR2 FQDESV come from the germline V gene (reference sequence). CDR3 amino acids: CASSPRRAAELFF. Written as DNA, the CDR3 is TGTGCCAGCAGCCCTCGACGTGCCGCGGAGCTGTTTTTT.